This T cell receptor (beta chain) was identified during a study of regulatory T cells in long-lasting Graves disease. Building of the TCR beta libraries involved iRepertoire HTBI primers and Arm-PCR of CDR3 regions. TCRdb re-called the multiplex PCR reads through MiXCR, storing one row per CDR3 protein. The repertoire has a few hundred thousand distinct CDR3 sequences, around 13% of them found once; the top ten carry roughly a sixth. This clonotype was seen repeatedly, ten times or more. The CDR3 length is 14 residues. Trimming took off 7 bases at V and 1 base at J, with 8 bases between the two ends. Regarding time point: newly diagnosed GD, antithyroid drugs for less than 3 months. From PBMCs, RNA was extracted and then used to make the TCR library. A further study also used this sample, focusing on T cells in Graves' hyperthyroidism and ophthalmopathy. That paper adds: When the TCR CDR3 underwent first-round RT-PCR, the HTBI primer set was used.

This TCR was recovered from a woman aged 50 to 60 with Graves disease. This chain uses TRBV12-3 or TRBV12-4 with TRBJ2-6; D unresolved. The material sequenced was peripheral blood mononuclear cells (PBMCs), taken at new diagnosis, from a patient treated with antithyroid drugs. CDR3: CASIDWSGANVLTF. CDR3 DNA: TGTGCCAGCATCGACTGGTCTGGGGCCAACGTCCTGACTTTC.